The sequence of this T cell receptor (beta chain) was determined in a study of OX40 agonist ivuxolimab in advanced cancers. Whole-study findings and limits: The antigens recognized by the expanded peripheral T cells, that is their antigen specificity, were not determined.

Sequenced by immunoSEQ multiplex PCR; TCRdb stores in-frame clones only, minus some. Of 35,000 to 50,000 clones listed, almost 90% are singletons. Patients with autoimmune history or systemic immunosuppression were excluded. Peripheral blood came from all dose cohorts at three timepoints. About this clone itself: The antigen is unknown.

The CDR3 is 14 residues long. V was pared by 3 bases and J by 3 bases, with 12 bases between. Germline V CDR1 and CDR2: SGHAT, FQNNGV. The rearrangement uses TRBV11-2 and TRBJ2-7, with D perhaps matching TRBD1 (5 bases). The sequencing used CD4+ or CD8+ T cells sorted from blood, collected in a trial of the OX40 agonist ivuxolimab. The receptor's source is an adult with an advanced solid tumor such as melanoma, head and neck, liver or kidney cancer. CDR3 sequence reads: CASSLFGHDYEQYF. CDR3 DNA sequence: TGTGCCAGCAGCTTGTTCGGACACGACTACGAGCAGTACTTC.